The table lists the clone carrying this T cell receptor (beta chain) with a count of one. The data were taken from a study of cytomegalovirus exposure and HLA in healthy donors. Overall study: Unique TCRs from HLA-typed donors, 85 million to 100 million of them, were held in an early data release. The study placed less than 90% of its roughly 410 genotyped donors in the Caucasian-associated ancestry cluster.

This CDR3 contains 12 residues. Germline CDR1 reads LNHDA; CDR2 reads SQIVND (reference sequence). V was shortened by 6 bases and J by 6 bases, with 9 bases between the two germline ends. The PCR was carried out with 60 Vbeta primers and 13 Jbeta primers. Some clones are missing from TCRdb's copy, which holds only in-frame ones; the method was immunoSEQ multiplex PCR. The sample lists approximately 100,000 clones, about four fifths occurring once. The V and J genes are TRBV19 and TRBJ1-5; D not certain. Sequenced input: PBMCs. The TCR comes from a woman under 40 in good health and CMV-seronegative. The CDR3 region is CASSPSGQPQHF. The CDR3, as DNA: TGTGCCAGTAGCCCCTCCGGTCAGCCCCAGCATTTT.